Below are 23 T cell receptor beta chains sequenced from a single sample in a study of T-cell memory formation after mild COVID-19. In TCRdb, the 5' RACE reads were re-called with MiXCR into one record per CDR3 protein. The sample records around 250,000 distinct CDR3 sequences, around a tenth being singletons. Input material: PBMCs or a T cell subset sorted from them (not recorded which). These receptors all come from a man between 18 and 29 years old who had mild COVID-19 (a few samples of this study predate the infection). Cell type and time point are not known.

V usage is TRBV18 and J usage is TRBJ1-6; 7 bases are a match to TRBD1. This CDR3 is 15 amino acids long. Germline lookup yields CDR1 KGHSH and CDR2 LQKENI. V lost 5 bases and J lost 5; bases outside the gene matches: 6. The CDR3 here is CASSLGQSDNSPLHF. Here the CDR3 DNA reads TGTGCCAGCTCATTGGGACAGAGCGATAATTCACCCCTCCACTTT.

Written as DNA, the CDR3 is TGTGCCACCAGTGCAGGGACAGGGTCCTACGAGCAGTACTTC. Protein: CATSAGTGSYEQYF. The rearrangement joins TRBV24-1 to TRBJ2-7; 9 nucleotides agree with TRBD1. The CDR3 consists of 14 residues. Trimming removed 5 bases from V and 1 base from J; junction bases left unmatched: 2. Germline V gives CDR1 KGHDR, CDR2 SFDVKD.

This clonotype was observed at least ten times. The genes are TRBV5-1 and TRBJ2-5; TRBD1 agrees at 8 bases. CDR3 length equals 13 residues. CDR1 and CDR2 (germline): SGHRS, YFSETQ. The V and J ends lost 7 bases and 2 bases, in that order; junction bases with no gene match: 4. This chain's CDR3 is CASARQGQETQYF. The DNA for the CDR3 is TGCGCCAGCGCCCGACAGGGGCAAGAGACCCAGTACTTC.

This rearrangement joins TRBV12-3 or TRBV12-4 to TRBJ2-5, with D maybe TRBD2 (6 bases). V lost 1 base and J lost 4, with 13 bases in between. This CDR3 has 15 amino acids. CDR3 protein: CASSLGPGGAETQYF. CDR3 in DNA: TGTGCCAGCAGTTTAGGTCCCGGGGGAGCAGAGACCCAGTACTTC.

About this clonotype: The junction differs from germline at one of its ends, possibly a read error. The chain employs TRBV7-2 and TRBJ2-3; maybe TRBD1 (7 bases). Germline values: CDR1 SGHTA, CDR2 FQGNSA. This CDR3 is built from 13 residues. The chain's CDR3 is CASSFGPRGVSTF. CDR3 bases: TGTGCCAGCAGCTTTGGCCCCAGGGGGGTGTCAACATTT. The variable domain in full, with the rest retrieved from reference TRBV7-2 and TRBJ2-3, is GAGVSQSPSNKVTEKGKDVELRCDPISGHTALYWYRQSLGQGLEFLIYFQGNSAPDKSGLPSDRFSAERTGGSVSTLTIQRTQQEDSAVYLCASSFGPRGVSTFGPGTRLTVL.

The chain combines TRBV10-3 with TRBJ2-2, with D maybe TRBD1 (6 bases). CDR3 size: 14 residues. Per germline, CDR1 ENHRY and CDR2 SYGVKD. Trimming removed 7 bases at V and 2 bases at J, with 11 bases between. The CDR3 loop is CAINGQRNTGELFF. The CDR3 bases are TGTGCCATCAATGGACAGCGCAACACCGGGGAGCTGTTTTTT.

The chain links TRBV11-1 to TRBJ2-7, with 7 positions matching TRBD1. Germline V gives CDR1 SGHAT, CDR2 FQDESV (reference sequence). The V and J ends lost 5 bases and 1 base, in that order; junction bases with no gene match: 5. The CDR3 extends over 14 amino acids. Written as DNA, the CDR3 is TGTGCCAGCAGCCCACGACAGGGATCCTACGAGCAGTACTTC. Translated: CASSPRQGSYEQYF.

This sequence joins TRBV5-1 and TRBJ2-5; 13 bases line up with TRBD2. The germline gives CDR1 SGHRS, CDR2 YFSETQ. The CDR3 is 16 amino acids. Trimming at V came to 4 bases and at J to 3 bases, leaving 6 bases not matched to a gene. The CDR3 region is CASSDRTSGGEETQYF. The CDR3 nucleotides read TGCGCCAGCAGCGACCGAACTAGCGGGGGGGAAGAGACCCAGTACTTC.

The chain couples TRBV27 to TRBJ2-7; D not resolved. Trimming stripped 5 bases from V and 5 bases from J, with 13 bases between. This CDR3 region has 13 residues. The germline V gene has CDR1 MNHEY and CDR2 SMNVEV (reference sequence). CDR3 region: CASSPSLAHEQYV. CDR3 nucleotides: TGTGCCAGCAGTCCCTCCTTAGCCCACGAGCAGTACGTC.

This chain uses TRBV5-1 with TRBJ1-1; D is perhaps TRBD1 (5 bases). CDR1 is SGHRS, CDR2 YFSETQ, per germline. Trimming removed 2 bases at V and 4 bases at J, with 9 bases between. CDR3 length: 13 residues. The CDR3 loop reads CASSFLGATEAFF. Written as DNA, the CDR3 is TGCGCCAGCAGCTTCCTAGGGGCCACTGAAGCTTTCTTT.

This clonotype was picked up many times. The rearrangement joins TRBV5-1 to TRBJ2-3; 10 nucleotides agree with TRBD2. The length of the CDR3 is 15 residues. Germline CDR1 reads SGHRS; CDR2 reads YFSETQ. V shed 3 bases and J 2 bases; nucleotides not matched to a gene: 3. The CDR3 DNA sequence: TGCGCCAGCAGCTCACTAGCGGGGTACACAGATACGCAGTATTTT. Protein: CASSSLAGYTDTQYF.

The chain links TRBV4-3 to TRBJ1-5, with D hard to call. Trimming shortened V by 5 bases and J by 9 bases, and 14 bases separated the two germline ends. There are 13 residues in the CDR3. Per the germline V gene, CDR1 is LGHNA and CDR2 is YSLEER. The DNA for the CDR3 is TGCGCCAGCAGCTACGACTCGTCACGGCCCCAGCATTTT. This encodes CASSYDSSRPQHF.

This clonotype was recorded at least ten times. The CDR3: CASSRREQGNYGYTF. For the CDR3, the DNA is TGCGCCAGCAGCCGACGGGAACAGGGGAACTATGGCTACACCTTC. V usage is TRBV4-1 and J usage is TRBJ1-2; TRBD1 matches at 7 bases. CDR1 MGHRA and CDR2 YSYEKL come from the germline V gene. With 4 bases clipped from V and 2 bases from J, the junction kept 7 bases outside the gene matches. The CDR3 length is 15 residues.

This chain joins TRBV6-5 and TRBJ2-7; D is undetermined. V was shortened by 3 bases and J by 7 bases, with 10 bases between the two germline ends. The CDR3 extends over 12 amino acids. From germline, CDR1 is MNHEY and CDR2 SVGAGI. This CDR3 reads CASSYSRREQYF. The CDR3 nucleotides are TGTGCCAGCAGTTATTCTCGCCGGGAGCAGTACTTC.

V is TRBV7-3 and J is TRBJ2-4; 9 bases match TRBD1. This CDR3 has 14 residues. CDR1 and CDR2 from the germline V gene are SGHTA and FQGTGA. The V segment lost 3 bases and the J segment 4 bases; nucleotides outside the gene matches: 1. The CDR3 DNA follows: TGTGCCAGCAGCTTTGACAGGGGGAAAAACATTCAGTACTTC. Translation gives CASSFDRGKNIQYF.

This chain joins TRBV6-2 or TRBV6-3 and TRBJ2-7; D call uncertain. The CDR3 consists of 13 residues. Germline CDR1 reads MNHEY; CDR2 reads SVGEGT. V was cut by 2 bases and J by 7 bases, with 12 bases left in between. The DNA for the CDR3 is TGTGCCAGCAGTTACGGGATCGTTTCGGAGCAGTACGTC. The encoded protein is CASSYGIVSEQYV.

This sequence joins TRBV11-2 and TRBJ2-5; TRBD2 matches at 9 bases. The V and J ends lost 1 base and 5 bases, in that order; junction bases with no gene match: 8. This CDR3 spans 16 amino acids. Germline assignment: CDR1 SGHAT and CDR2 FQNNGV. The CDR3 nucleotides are TGTGCCAGCAGCTTAGTTCGGCTAGCGGGGCGGGAGACCCAGTACTTC. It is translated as CASSLVRLAGRETQYF.

The CDR3 DNA reads TGTGCCAGCAGCTTAGAACTGTCAGGGGCCTACGAGCAGTACGTC. This sequence encodes CASSLELSGAYEQYV. This sequence joins TRBV11-2 and TRBJ2-7; tentatively, D is TRBD1 (6 bases). The CDR3 has 15 residues. Trimming removed 0 bases from V and 2 bases from J, with 11 bases in between. Germline values: CDR1 SGHAT, CDR2 FQNNGV.

The CDR3, as DNA: TGCGCCAGCAGCCATCTTGGTACAGGGGAGTTTGAGACCCAGTACTTC. This translates into CASSHLGTGEFETQYF. The chain combines TRBV4-1 with TRBJ2-5; 7 bases are a match to TRBD1. J gave up 5 bases and V 3 bases, and 12 bases lay outside the gene matches. In germline, CDR1 is MGHRA, CDR2 YSYEKL. This CDR3 is built from 16 residues.

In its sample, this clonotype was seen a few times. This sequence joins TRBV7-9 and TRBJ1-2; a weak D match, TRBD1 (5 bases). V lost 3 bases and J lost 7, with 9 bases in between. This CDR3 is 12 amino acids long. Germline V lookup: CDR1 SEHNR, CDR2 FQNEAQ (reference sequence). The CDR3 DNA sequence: TGTGCCAGCAGCTTTAGCGGGGGTGGCTACACCTTC. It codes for CASSFSGGGYTF. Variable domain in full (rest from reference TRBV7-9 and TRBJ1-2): DTGVSQNPRHKITKRGQNVTFRCDPISEHNRLYWYRQTLGQGPEFLTYFQNEAQLEKSRLLSDRFSAERPKGSFSTLEIQRTEQGDSAMYLCASSFSGGGYTFGSGTRLTVV.

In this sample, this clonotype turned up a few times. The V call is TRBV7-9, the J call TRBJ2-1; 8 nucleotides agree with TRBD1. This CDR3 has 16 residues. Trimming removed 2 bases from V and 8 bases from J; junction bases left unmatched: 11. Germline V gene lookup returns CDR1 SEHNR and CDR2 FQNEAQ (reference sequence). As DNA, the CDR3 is TGTGCCAGCAGCTTATACGAGACAGGGGAAAGAGATGAGCAGTTCTTC. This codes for CASSLYETGERDEQFF.

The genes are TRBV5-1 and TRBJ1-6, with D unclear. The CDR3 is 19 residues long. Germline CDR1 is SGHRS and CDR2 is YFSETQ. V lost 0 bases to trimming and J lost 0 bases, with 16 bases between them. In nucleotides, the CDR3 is TGCGCCAGCAGCTTGGGGGCGGCTCTGGGAGGCTCCTATAATTCACCCCTCCACTTT. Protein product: CASSLGAALGGSYNSPLHF.

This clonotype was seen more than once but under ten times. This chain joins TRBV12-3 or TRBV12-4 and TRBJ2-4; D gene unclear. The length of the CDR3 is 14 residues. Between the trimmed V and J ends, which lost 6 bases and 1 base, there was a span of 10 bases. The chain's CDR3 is CASRDSRAKNIQYF. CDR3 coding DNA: TGTGCCAGCAGAGACTCGAGGGCCAAAAACATTCAGTACTTC.